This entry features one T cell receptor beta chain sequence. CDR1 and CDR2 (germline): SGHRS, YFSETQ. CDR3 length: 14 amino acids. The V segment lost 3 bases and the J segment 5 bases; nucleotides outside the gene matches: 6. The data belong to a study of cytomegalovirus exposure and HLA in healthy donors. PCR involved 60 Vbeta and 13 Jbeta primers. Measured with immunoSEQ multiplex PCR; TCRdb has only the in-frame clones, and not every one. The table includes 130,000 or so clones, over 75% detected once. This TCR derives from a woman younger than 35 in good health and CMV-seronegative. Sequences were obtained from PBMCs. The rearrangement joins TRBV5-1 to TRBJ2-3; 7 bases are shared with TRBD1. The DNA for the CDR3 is TGCGCCAGCAGCTCTGGACAGGAAGGAGATACGCAGTATTTT. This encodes CASSSGQEGDTQYF.